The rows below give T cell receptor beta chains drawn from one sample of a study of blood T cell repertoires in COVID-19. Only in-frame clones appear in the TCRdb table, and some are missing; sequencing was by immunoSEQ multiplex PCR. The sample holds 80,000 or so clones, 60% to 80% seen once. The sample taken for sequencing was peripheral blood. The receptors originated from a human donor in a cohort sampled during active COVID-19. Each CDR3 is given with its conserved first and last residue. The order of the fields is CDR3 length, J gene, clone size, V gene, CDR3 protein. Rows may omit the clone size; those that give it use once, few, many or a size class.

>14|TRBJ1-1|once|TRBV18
CASSPPEYRDDAFF
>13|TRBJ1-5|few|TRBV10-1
CASSDTGDQPQHF
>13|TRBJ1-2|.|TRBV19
CASSTPRRYGYTF
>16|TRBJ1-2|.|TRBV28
CASRTTAGQGSYGYTF
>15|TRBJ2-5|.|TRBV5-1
CASTLSGTGQETQYF
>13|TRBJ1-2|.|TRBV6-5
CASSEANNYGYTF
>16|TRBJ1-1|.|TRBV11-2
CASSLGTDSLYTEAFF
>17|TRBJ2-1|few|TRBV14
CASSPTSGGETYNEQFF
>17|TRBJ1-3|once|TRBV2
CASSARRDRGGGNTIYF
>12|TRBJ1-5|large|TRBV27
CASGDWNQPQHF
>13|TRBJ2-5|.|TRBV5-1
CASSSGLEATQYF
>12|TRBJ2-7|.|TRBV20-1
CSASHPRGQQYF
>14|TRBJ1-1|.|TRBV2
CASSEARRGTEAFF
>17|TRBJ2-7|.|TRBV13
CASSVLSSGGLSYEQYF
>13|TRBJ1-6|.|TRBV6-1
CASSEQSNSPLHF
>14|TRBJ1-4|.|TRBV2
CASRQWGGHEKLFF
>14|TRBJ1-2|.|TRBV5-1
CASSLAGQGSRYTF
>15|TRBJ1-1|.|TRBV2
CASSQIRGADTEAFF
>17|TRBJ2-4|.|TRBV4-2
CASSTEVPSIAKNIQYF
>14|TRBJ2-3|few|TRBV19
CASDLGGGTDTQYF
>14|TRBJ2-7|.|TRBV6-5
CASSYSKRFYEQYF
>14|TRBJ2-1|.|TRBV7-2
CASSFQGGNNEQFF
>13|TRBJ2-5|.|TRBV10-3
CAISESGGQTQYF
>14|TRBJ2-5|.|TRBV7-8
CASVVDGAQETQYF
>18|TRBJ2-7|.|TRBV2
CASSEGLAGGPGSYEQYF
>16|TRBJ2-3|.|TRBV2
CASSVEAGVSTDTQYF
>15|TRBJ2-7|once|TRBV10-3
CAISQDRELSYEQYF
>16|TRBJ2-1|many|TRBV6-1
CASSEASGGAYNEQFF
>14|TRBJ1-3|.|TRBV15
CATRQGFSGNTIYF
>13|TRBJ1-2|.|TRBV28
CASLRDSEYGYTF
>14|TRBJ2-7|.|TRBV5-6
CASSLAGPAYEQYF
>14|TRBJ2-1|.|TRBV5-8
CASGTSGGIDEQFF